This is a list of T cell receptor beta chains from one sample in a study of shared clonotypes between healthy human individuals. TCRdb's copy holds only in-frame clones and misses some; the assay was immunoSEQ multiplex PCR. Among about 550,000 clones listed, 95% to 96% were seen once. The material sequenced was naive CD8+ T cells sorted from blood. The receptor source for this set is a woman aged 30 to 39 in good health. Both conserved end residues are trimmed from each CDR3. Each record gives: J gene, CDR3 length, V gene, clone size, CDR3 protein. Clone size is stated in some rows and not others, as once, few, many or a class when expanded.

j_gene: TRBJ2-7
len: 13
v_gene: TRBV27
abundance: -
CDR3aa: ASSYGTSGSHEQY

j_gene: TRBJ1-5
len: 14
v_gene: TRBV5-8
abundance: -
CDR3aa: ASSLVGQGSNQPQH

j_gene: TRBJ2-1
len: 13
v_gene: TRBV6-6
abundance: -
CDR3aa: ASSGSGSSYNEQF

j_gene: TRBJ2-7
len: 12
v_gene: TRBV6-6
abundance: -
CDR3aa: ASSDSGREYEQY

j_gene: TRBJ1-1
len: 13
v_gene: TRBV2
abundance: -
CDR3aa: ASSDWTGGTTEAF

j_gene: TRBJ2-7
len: 12
v_gene: TRBV10-1
abundance: -
CDR3aa: ASTDSGSTTEQY

j_gene: TRBJ1-2
len: 11
v_gene: TRBV6-1
abundance: -
CDR3aa: ASSEGQGYGYT

j_gene: TRBJ1-1
len: 11
v_gene: TRBV5-4
abundance: -
CDR3aa: ASSPTGRTEAF

j_gene: TRBJ2-7
len: 14
v_gene: TRBV6-6
abundance: -
CDR3aa: ASSRFPGQGSYEQY

j_gene: TRBJ1-2
len: 11
v_gene: TRBV19
abundance: -
CDR3aa: ASSPGQGYGYT

j_gene: TRBJ2-6
len: 16
v_gene: TRBV6-1
abundance: -
CDR3aa: ASSEFVFLSSGANVLT

j_gene: TRBJ2-7
len: 11
v_gene: TRBV29-1
abundance: once
CDR3aa: SVVGGRMNEQY

j_gene: TRBJ2-3
len: 10
v_gene: TRBV28
abundance: -
CDR3aa: ASSPAGDTQY

j_gene: TRBJ1-4
len: 13
v_gene: TRBV7-9
abundance: -
CDR3aa: ASSFTGLGDEKLF

j_gene: TRBJ2-1
len: 11
v_gene: TRBV4-1
abundance: -
CDR3aa: ASSLRWTNEQF

j_gene: TRBJ2-3
len: 14
v_gene: TRBV4-1
abundance: -
CDR3aa: ASSQGLAGSTDTQY

j_gene: TRBJ2-7
len: 12
v_gene: TRBV6-1
abundance: -
CDR3aa: ASSEQGAGYEQY

j_gene: TRBJ2-7
len: 10
v_gene: TRBV28
abundance: -
CDR3aa: ASSLANYEQY

j_gene: TRBJ1-1
len: 12
v_gene: TRBV15
abundance: -
CDR3aa: ATSSNTRPTEAF

j_gene: TRBJ2-5
len: 12
v_gene: TRBV28
abundance: -
CDR3aa: ASSIPSVQETQY

j_gene: TRBJ2-3
len: 12
v_gene: TRBV27
abundance: -
CDR3aa: ASNFRGSTDTQY

j_gene: TRBJ2-7
len: 10
v_gene: TRBV19
abundance: -
CDR3aa: ASSWTGEEQY

j_gene: TRBJ2-2
len: 15
v_gene: TRBV21-1
abundance: -
CDR3aa: ASSKAREGSNTGELF

j_gene: TRBJ1-3
len: 14
v_gene: TRBV19
abundance: -
CDR3aa: ASSFSRDVSGNTIY

j_gene: TRBJ2-2
len: 13
v_gene: TRBV27
abundance: -
CDR3aa: ATSAGTRRTGELF

j_gene: TRBJ1-1
len: 14
v_gene: TRBV7-2
abundance: -
CDR3aa: ASSLALEGMNTEAF

j_gene: TRBJ2-1
len: 10
v_gene: TRBV29-1
abundance: -
CDR3aa: SVETGVNEQF

j_gene: TRBJ2-5
len: 8
v_gene: TRBV2
abundance: -
CDR3aa: ASREETQY

j_gene: TRBJ1-1
len: 12
v_gene: TRBV27
abundance: -
CDR3aa: ASSLDGIGSEAF

j_gene: TRBJ2-5
len: 12
v_gene: TRBV28
abundance: once
CDR3aa: ASSLTGGEETQY

j_gene: TRBJ2-1
len: 13
v_gene: TRBV30
abundance: -
CDR3aa: AWSEGGSSYNEQF

j_gene: TRBJ1-5
len: 13
v_gene: TRBV2
abundance: -
CDR3aa: ASTQSRYGNQPQH

j_gene: TRBJ2-1
len: 13
v_gene: TRBV28
abundance: -
CDR3aa: ASSFFGEGGNEQF

j_gene: TRBJ2-1
len: 9
v_gene: TRBV11-2
abundance: -
CDR3aa: ASSPYNEQF

j_gene: TRBJ2-5
len: 15
v_gene: TRBV6-1
abundance: -
CDR3aa: ASSEPHLAGDEETQY

j_gene: TRBJ1-4
len: 13
v_gene: TRBV9
abundance: -
CDR3aa: ASSPRWTGNEKLF

j_gene: TRBJ2-3
len: 13
v_gene: TRBV4-1
abundance: -
CDR3aa: ASGNLAVSTDTQY

j_gene: TRBJ2-1
len: 13
v_gene: TRBV5-6
abundance: once
CDR3aa: ASSPPGQGRDEQF

j_gene: TRBJ2-1
len: 11
v_gene: TRBV6-4
abundance: -
CDR3aa: ASSDSLANEQF

j_gene: TRBJ2-7
len: 13
v_gene: TRBV29-1
abundance: once
CDR3aa: SVEVEQKSSYEQY

j_gene: TRBJ2-1
len: 12
v_gene: TRBV7-8
abundance: once
CDR3aa: ASSSLNRDNEQF

j_gene: TRBJ2-7
len: 13
v_gene: TRBV27
abundance: -
CDR3aa: ASSPVAGGTSEQY

j_gene: TRBJ2-7
len: 12
v_gene: TRBV6-6
abundance: -
CDR3aa: ASTPFGKPYEQY

j_gene: TRBJ1-5
len: 14
v_gene: TRBV5-8
abundance: -
CDR3aa: ASSLEAGRRDQPQH

j_gene: TRBJ2-7
len: 12
v_gene: TRBV27
abundance: -
CDR3aa: ASSYQGGRNEQY

j_gene: TRBJ2-7
len: 11
v_gene: TRBV5-6
abundance: -
CDR3aa: ASSLLQDYEQY

j_gene: TRBJ1-1
len: 10
v_gene: TRBV13
abundance: -
CDR3aa: ASSLVVTEAF

j_gene: TRBJ2-7
len: 13
v_gene: TRBV5-6
abundance: once
CDR3aa: ASSLELAGLYEQY

j_gene: TRBJ2-1
len: 10
v_gene: TRBV7-3
abundance: -
CDR3aa: ASSLFGEGQF

j_gene: TRBJ2-1
len: 11
v_gene: TRBV2
abundance: -
CDR3aa: ASTADSDNEQF

j_gene: TRBJ2-7
len: 12
v_gene: TRBV6-5
abundance: -
CDR3aa: ASSHPGGRYEQY

j_gene: TRBJ2-1
len: 12
v_gene: TRBV28
abundance: -
CDR3aa: ASGWTGSYNEQF

j_gene: TRBJ2-7
len: 12
v_gene: TRBV5-1
abundance: -
CDR3aa: ASSSRDSPYEQY

j_gene: TRBJ2-3
len: 9
v_gene: TRBV28
abundance: -
CDR3aa: ASSFTDTQY

j_gene: -
len: 13
v_gene: TRBV19
abundance: -
CDR3aa: ASSDSGSEGYEQY

j_gene: TRBJ2-1
len: 12
v_gene: TRBV27
abundance: -
CDR3aa: ASTAGGPANEQF

j_gene: TRBJ1-2
len: 14
v_gene: TRBV5-1
abundance: -
CDR3aa: ASSFIRGGEPYGYT

j_gene: TRBJ2-1
len: 14
v_gene: TRBV27
abundance: -
CDR3aa: ASTSREGLADNEQF